A single sample gave rise to the 4 T cell receptor beta chains below, sequenced in a study of immune evolution from preneoplasia to lung adenocarcinoma. Sequencing used immunoSEQ multiplex PCR; TCRdb keeps in-frame clones, though not all of them. The table has under 5,500 clones, approximately 88% seen once. Sequenced input: FFPE lung adenocarcinoma in situ tissue. The origin of the receptors is a person aged 55-80 years with lung adenocarcinoma.

The chain employs TRBV6-5 and TRBJ1-6; TRBD1 agrees at 10 bases. The CDR3 runs 15 residues. The trim removed 2 bases at V and 7 bases at J, leaving 2 bases unmatched. CDR1 is MNHEY, CDR2 SVGAGI, per germline. This CDR3 is CASSYAGQGNSPLHF. CDR3 DNA sequence: TGTGCCAGCAGTTACGCGGGACAGGGGAATTCACCCCTCCACTTT.

A few counts support this clone. The chain has TRBV18 and TRBJ1-1; D uncertain. Germline CDR1 and CDR2: KGHSH and LQKENI. V was clipped by 2 bases and J by 1 base, with 8 bases between them. This CDR3 has 14 residues. This CDR3 reads CASSPGVPNTEAFF. CDR3 nucleotide sequence: TGTGCCAGCTCACCAGGGGTGCCGAACACTGAAGCTTTCTTT.

This clone was detected a few times. The chain has TRBV11-2 and TRBJ2-6; D call uncertain. Trimming shortened V by 5 bases and J by 0 bases, and 2 bases separated the two germline ends. CDR1 is SGHAT, CDR2 FQNNGV, per germline. The CDR3 length is 13 residues. CDR3 DNA: TGTGCCAGCAGCAACTCTGGGGCCAACGTCCTGACTTTC. Its translation: CASSNSGANVLTF.

V usage is TRBV30 and J usage is TRBJ1-5; D not resolved. The CDR3 is made up of 12 amino acids. Germline CDR1 and CDR2: GTSNPN and SVGIG (reference sequence). V was pared by 2 bases and J by 5 bases, with 7 bases between. DNA for the CDR3: TGTGCCTGGAGTCAGCTAGATCAGCCCCAGCATTTT. Protein product: CAWSQLDQPQHF.